Shown below are 9 T cell receptor beta chains from a single sample sequenced in a study of vaccination effects on CD4 cells after COVID-19. No antigen has been identified for these receptors. Antigen-specific CD4+ T cells were expanded (with viral peptide pools) by the ViraFEST assay ahead of sequencing. Investigators separated out CD4+ T cells once approximately 10 days of culture had passed. Vaccinees lacked prior SARS-CoV-2 infection and tested negative for nucleocapsid antibodies. Assay used: immunoSEQ multiplex PCR; TCRdb lists only in-frame clones, some missing. This table has roughly 65,000 clones, 65% to 85% appearing once. The material sequenced was CD4+ T cells from PBMCs cultured with HCoV-NL63 spike peptides, taken before COVID-19 vaccination. The source is a human donor who received a COVID-19 vaccine.

The rearrangement joins TRBV6-2 or TRBV6-3 to TRBJ2-2; D possibly matches TRBD1 or TRBD2 (6 bases each). The CDR3 is made up of 17 amino acids. CDR1 and CDR2 (germline): MNHEY, SVGEGT. The V gene lost 2 bases and the J gene lost 6 bases, with 19 bases spanning the gap. CDR3 sequence: CASSYTGNRRGAGELFF. The CDR3 region has the DNA TGTGCCAGCAGTTACACGGGAAATCGGAGGGGGGCCGGGGAGCTGTTTTTT.

The chain carries TRBV7-3 and TRBJ2-1; D may be TRBD1 (6 bases). V lost 4 bases and J lost 0, with 13 bases in between. Germline V lookup: CDR1 SGHTA, CDR2 FQGTGA. This CDR3 comprises 16 residues. The CDR3 spells CASSSQGQPSYNEQFF. CDR3 coding DNA: TGTGCCAGCAGCTCACAAGGACAGCCCTCCTACAATGAGCAGTTCTTC.

This chain connects TRBV10-3 to TRBJ2-1, with 14 positions matching TRBD2. This CDR3 is built from 16 residues. V lost 4 bases to trimming and J lost 5 bases; unmatched junction nucleotides: 4. Germline V gene data show CDR1 as ENHRY and CDR2 as SYGVKD. The DNA for the CDR3 is TGTGCCATCAGTGGATCGGGACTAGCGGGGGACAATGAGCAGTTCTTC. Protein: CAISGSGLAGDNEQFF.

A few counts support this clone. The rearrangement uses TRBV5-1 and TRBJ1-1, with 9 bases aligning to TRBD1. There are 13 residues in the CDR3. The germline V gene has CDR1 SGHRS and CDR2 YFSETQ. The ends lost 7 bases at V and 5 bases at J; junction bases unmatched: 6. The CDR3 region has the DNA TGCGCCAGCTCAACAGGGGGCGTGACTGAAGCTTTCTTT. It translates to CASSTGGVTEAFF.

V gene TRBV30 combines with J gene TRBJ2-5; 8 nucleotides align to TRBD2. Germline V CDR1 and CDR2: GTSNPN, SVGIG (reference sequence). CDR3 length equals 15 residues. V lost 3 bases and J lost 5; bases outside the gene matches: 11. CDR3 sequence (DNA): TGTGCCTGGAGCGAGTTCGGGGGGGCAAGGGAGACCCAGTACTTC. Residues: CAWSEFGGARETQYF.

The chain combines TRBV10-3 with TRBJ1-1; tentative D call: TRBD1 (6 bases). This CDR3 is 15 amino acids long. Per the germline V gene, CDR1 is ENHRY and CDR2 is SYGVKD. The germline V and J ends were trimmed by 6 bases and 6 bases, with 20 bases remaining between them. The DNA of the CDR3 is TGTGCCATCAGACCCCAACTGGGGGCGCGCCCTGAAGCTTTCTTT. Protein: CAIRPQLGARPEAFF.

Here the CDR3 reads CAISESGGGSYNEQFF. The CDR3 nucleotides read TGTGCCATCAGTGAGTCGGGGGGAGGCTCCTACAATGAGCAGTTCTTC. The chain carries TRBV10-3 and TRBJ2-1; a possible D gene is TRBD2 (6 bases). This CDR3 has 16 residues. The germline CDR1 and CDR2 sequences are ENHRY and SYGVKD. V was pared by 0 bases and J by 0 bases, with 9 bases between.

The rearrangement uses TRBV11-3 and TRBJ2-7; TRBD2 matches at 13 bases. CDR3 length: 16 residues. Germline CDR1 is SGHNT and CDR2 is YENEEA. V lost 3 bases and J lost 2; bases outside the gene matches: 4. The chain's CDR3 is CASSFRTSGGPYEQYV. CDR3 DNA: TGTGCCAGCAGCTTCCGGACTAGCGGGGGTCCCTACGAGCAGTACGTC.

The CDR3 here is CASSPNRLRGETQYF. The CDR3 nucleotides are TGTGCCAGCAGCCCTAACCGGCTCAGGGGCGAGACCCAGTACTTC. The chain has TRBV9 and TRBJ2-5; D might be TRBD1 (6 bases). This CDR3 region has 15 residues. V lost 4 bases, J lost 5 bases, and 18 bases lay in between. CDR1 is SGDLS and CDR2 is YYNGEE in the germline V gene.